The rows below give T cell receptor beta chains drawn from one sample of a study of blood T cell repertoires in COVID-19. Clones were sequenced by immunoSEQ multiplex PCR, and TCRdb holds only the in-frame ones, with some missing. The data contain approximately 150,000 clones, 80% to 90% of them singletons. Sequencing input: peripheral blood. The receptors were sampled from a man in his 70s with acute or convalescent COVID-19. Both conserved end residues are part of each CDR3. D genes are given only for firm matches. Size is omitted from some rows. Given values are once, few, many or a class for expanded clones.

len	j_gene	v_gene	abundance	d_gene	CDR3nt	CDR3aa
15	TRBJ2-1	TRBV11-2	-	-	TGTGCCAGCAGCTTAGCCCCAGGGTCCTACAATGAGCAGTTCTTC	CASSLAPGSYNEQFF
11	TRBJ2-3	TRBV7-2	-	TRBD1	TGTGCCAGCAGCCGACAGGGTACGCAGTATTTT	CASSRQGTQYF
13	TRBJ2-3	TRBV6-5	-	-	TGTGCCAGCACGGACAGACCCACAGATACGCAGTATTTT	CASTDRPTDTQYF
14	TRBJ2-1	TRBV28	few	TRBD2	TGTGCCACCCTACTAGCGGGACAATACAATGAGCAGTTCTTC	CATLLAGQYNEQFF
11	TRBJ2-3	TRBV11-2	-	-	TGTGCCAGCAGCCTCACAGATACGCAGTATTTT	CASSLTDTQYF
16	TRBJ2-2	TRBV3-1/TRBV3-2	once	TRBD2	TGTGCCAGCAGCCAAGGTCTCGGGGGGAGCACCGGGGAGCTGTTTTTT	CASSQGLGGSTGELFF
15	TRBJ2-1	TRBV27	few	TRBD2	TGTGCCAGCAGTTTCGAGGGACTACCTTACAATGAGCAGTTCTTC	CASSFEGLPYNEQFF
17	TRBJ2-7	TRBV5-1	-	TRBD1	TGCGCCAGCAGACTCAGCATCGGGACAGGGGGAGGCTACGAGCAGTACTTC	CASRLSIGTGGGYEQYF
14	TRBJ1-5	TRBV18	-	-	TGTGCCAGCTCACCAACTCAGGGGCCTCAGCCCCAGCATTTT	CASSPTQGPQPQHF
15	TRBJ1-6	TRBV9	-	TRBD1	TGTGCCAGCAGCGCGACAGGGCTAGAGAATTCACCCCTCCACTTT	CASSATGLENSPLHF
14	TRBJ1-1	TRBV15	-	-	TGTGCCACCAGCAGAGAAGGGGGTAACACTGAAGCTTTCTTT	CATSREGGNTEAFF
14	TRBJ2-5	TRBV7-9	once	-	TGTGCCAGCAGCCCACCGGGCGGGCTGGAGACCCAGTACTTC	CASSPPGGLETQYF
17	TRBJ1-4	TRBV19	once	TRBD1	TGTGCCAGTAGCGCCGGGACAGGGGGCGGCGGAACTGAAAAACTGTTTTTT	CASSAGTGGGGTEKLFF
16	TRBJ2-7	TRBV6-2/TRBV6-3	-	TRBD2	TGTGCCAGCAGTTATCCCGCCGGGACTACAACCTACGAGCAGTACTTC	CASSYPAGTTTYEQYF
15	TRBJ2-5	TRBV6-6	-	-	TGTGCCAGCAGTTACTCGACTGCAAATCAAGAGACCCAGTACTTC	CASSYSTANQETQYF
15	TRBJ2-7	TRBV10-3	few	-	TGTGCCACAGGGGCCCCATGGGCAGGGGCGTACGAGCAGTACTTC	CATGAPWAGAYEQYF
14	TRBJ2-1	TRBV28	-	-	TGTGCCAGCACCACGGGGTCTTGGCGGGCGGAGCAGTTCTTC	CASTTGSWRAEQFF
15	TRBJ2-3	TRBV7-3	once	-	TGTGCCAGCAGCTTCGCGGGTAGCGTCACAGATACGCAGTATTTT	CASSFAGSVTDTQYF
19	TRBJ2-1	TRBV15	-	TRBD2	TGTGCCACCAGCTCCCCGGGACTAGCGGGGGGAAGCTCCTACAATGAGCAGTTCTTC	CATSSPGLAGGSSYNEQFF
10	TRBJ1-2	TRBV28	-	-	TGTGCCAGCAGTTCCGTCGGCTACACCTTC	CASSSVGYTF
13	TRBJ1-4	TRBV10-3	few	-	TGTGCCATCAGTGAAAGGGGGAATGAAAAACTGTTTTTT	CAISERGNEKLFF
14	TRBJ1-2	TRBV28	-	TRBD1	TGTGCCAGCAGTCCCACAGGGACAGGTTATGGCTACACCTTC	CASSPTGTGYGYTF
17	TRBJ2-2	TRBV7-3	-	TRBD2	TGTGCCAGCAGCACGGGACTAGCGGGGGGAAACACCGGGGAGCTGTTTTTT	CASSTGLAGGNTGELFF
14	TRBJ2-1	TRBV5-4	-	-	TGTGCCAGCTCCCGGACAGACTCCTACAATGAGCAGTTCTTC	CASSRTDSYNEQFF
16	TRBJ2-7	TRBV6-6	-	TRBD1	TGTGCCAGCAGTTACAGTCCAGGGACAGGAGTATACGAGCAGTACTTC	CASSYSPGTGVYEQYF
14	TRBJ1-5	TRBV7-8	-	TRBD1	TGTGCCAGCAGCTTAGACAGGGGTGGTCAGCCCCAGCATTTT	CASSLDRGGQPQHF
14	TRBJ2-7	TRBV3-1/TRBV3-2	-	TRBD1	TGTGCCAGCAGCCTCGGACAGGGCTCCTACGAGCAGTACTTC	CASSLGQGSYEQYF
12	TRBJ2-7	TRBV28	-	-	TGTGCCAGCAGTTTGACACCCTACGAGCAGTACTTC	CASSLTPYEQYF
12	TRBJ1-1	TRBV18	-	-	TGTGCCAGCTCACCAGAGAGCGATCTGGCTTTCTTT	CASSPESDLAFF
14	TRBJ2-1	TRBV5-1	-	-	TGCGCCAGCAGATTCGTGGACGGGGTCGGTGAGCAGTTCTTC	CASRFVDGVGEQFF
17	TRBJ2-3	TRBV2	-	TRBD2	TGTGCCAGCAACCGTCGGACTAGCGGATCTAGCACAGATACGCAGTATTTT	CASNRRTSGSSTDTQYF
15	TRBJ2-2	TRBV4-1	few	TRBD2	TGCGCCAGCAGCCATAGCGGGAGGGGCACCGGGGAGCTGTTTTTT	CASSHSGRGTGELFF
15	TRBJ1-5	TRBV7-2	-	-	TGTGCCAGCAGCTTAGGACGGGGGGGCAATCAGCCCCAGCATTTT	CASSLGRGGNQPQHF
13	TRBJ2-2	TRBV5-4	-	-	TGTGCCAGCCATAAGCGAGACACCGGGGAGCTGTTTTTT	CASHKRDTGELFF
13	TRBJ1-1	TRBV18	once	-	TGTGCCAGCTCTAAGGACACGAACACTGAAGCTTTCTTT	CASSKDTNTEAFF